Listed below are T cell receptor beta chains from one sample, sequenced in a study of blood T cell repertoires in COVID-19. Data came from immunoSEQ multiplex PCR; TCRdb stores just in-frame clones and leaves some out. This sample has under 300,000 clones, with 70% to 90% found just once. Material for sequencing was peripheral blood. The receptors were gathered from a man in his 60s with acute or convalescent COVID-19. Both conserved end residues are part of each CDR3. Fields, in order: V gene, CDR3 length, J gene, clone size, D gene, CDR3 DNA, CDR3 protein. The D gene is left open where the match is weak. Expanded clones get a size class; other rows say once, few or many, or leave the size out.

V gene: TRBV19; CDR3 length: 16; J gene: TRBJ2-1; clone size: once; D gene: TRBD2; CDR3 DNA: TGTGCCAGTAGTATGAGGCGGGAGAGATCCTACAATGAGCAGTTCTTC; CDR3 protein: CASSMRRERSYNEQFF
V gene: TRBV7-2; CDR3 length: 15; J gene: TRBJ2-7; clone size: few; D gene: TRBD1; CDR3 DNA: TGTGCCAGCAGCCAACGGACAGGGGTTCAGAGCGAGCAGTACTTC; CDR3 protein: CASSQRTGVQSEQYF
V gene: TRBV3-1/TRBV3-2; CDR3 length: 16; J gene: TRBJ1-4; clone size: .; D gene: TRBD1; CDR3 DNA: TGTGCCAGCAGCCCCCTAGGGGACAGGGGACGCGAAAAACTGTTTTTT; CDR3 protein: CASSPLGDRGREKLFF
V gene: TRBV29-1; CDR3 length: 12; J gene: TRBJ1-2; clone size: .; D gene: TRBD1; CDR3 DNA: TGCAGCGTTGAAACGTCCAGGGGGAGCTACACCTTC; CDR3 protein: CSVETSRGSYTF
V gene: TRBV5-6; CDR3 length: 14; J gene: TRBJ2-7; clone size: .; D gene: TRBD1; CDR3 DNA: TGTGCCAGCAGACCCGACAGGGGCTCCTACGAGCAGTACTTC; CDR3 protein: CASRPDRGSYEQYF
V gene: TRBV11-3; CDR3 length: 17; J gene: TRBJ1-2; clone size: few; D gene: TRBD1; CDR3 DNA: TGTGCCAGCAGCTTAAGGGGACAGGGGATTGGGACCTATGGCTACACCTTC; CDR3 protein: CASSLRGQGIGTYGYTF
V gene: TRBV3-1/TRBV3-2; CDR3 length: 13; J gene: TRBJ1-2; clone size: .; D gene: .; CDR3 DNA: TGTGCCAGCAGCCAACGAGGTCCCTATGGCTACACCTTC; CDR3 protein: CASSQRGPYGYTF
V gene: TRBV19; CDR3 length: 15; J gene: TRBJ1-1; clone size: once; D gene: TRBD1; CDR3 DNA: TGTGCCAGTAGTATGAGGGGGCGCGGGAACACTGAAGCTTTCTTT; CDR3 protein: CASSMRGRGNTEAFF
V gene: TRBV3-1/TRBV3-2; CDR3 length: 19; J gene: TRBJ2-2; clone size: once; D gene: TRBD2; CDR3 DNA: TGTGCCAGCAGCCAAGACGCGCTGGGGGGGGTTCCGAACACCGGGGAGCTGTTTTTT; CDR3 protein: CASSQDALGGVPNTGELFF
V gene: TRBV28; CDR3 length: 15; J gene: TRBJ2-7; clone size: .; D gene: TRBD1; CDR3 DNA: TGTGCCAGCTGGACAGGGGGCGCGGATGGGTACGAGCAGTACTTC; CDR3 protein: CASWTGGADGYEQYF
V gene: TRBV7-2; CDR3 length: 13; J gene: TRBJ2-3; clone size: .; D gene: .; CDR3 DNA: TGTGCCAGCAGCTTGGCCCCGAAAGATACGCAGTATTTT; CDR3 protein: CASSLAPKDTQYF
V gene: TRBV27; CDR3 length: 13; J gene: TRBJ2-7; clone size: .; D gene: TRBD1; CDR3 DNA: TGTGCCAGTAGCGGGACAGGGGGTTACGAGCAGTACTTC; CDR3 protein: CASSGTGGYEQYF
V gene: TRBV29-1; CDR3 length: 14; J gene: TRBJ2-7; clone size: few; D gene: .; CDR3 DNA: TGCAGCGTGACGCGACGGAGCAGCTCCTACGAGCAGTACTTC; CDR3 protein: CSVTRRSSSYEQYF
V gene: TRBV10-3; CDR3 length: 13; J gene: TRBJ2-1; clone size: .; D gene: TRBD2; CDR3 DNA: TGTGCCATCAGTGGGGGACTAGTAGATGAGCAGTTCTTC; CDR3 protein: CAISGGLVDEQFF
V gene: TRBV11-3; CDR3 length: 16; J gene: TRBJ2-5; clone size: .; D gene: TRBD2; CDR3 DNA: TGTGCCAGCAGCTGGAGGACTAGCGGGATTCAAGAGACCCAGTACTTC; CDR3 protein: CASSWRTSGIQETQYF
V gene: TRBV6-5; CDR3 length: 14; J gene: TRBJ1-2; clone size: .; D gene: TRBD1; CDR3 DNA: TGTGCCAGCAAACACCCGGCAGGGGGCTTTGGCTACACCTTC; CDR3 protein: CASKHPAGGFGYTF
V gene: TRBV11-3; CDR3 length: 15; J gene: TRBJ2-2; clone size: few; D gene: .; CDR3 DNA: TGTGCCAGCAGCTTACTGACAGCGAACACCGGGGAGCTGTTTTTT; CDR3 protein: CASSLLTANTGELFF
V gene: TRBV20-1; CDR3 length: 11; J gene: TRBJ1-2; clone size: .; D gene: .; CDR3 DNA: TGCAGTGTGGACATTCACTATGGCTACACCTTC; CDR3 protein: CSVDIHYGYTF
V gene: TRBV10-1; CDR3 length: 15; J gene: TRBJ1-2; clone size: .; D gene: .; CDR3 DNA: TGCGCCAGCAGTGAGTCACCAGGGGTGCTCGATGGCTACACCTTC; CDR3 protein: CASSESPGVLDGYTF
V gene: TRBV7-8; CDR3 length: 14; J gene: TRBJ2-7; clone size: .; D gene: .; CDR3 DNA: TGTGCCAGCAGCTTAAGGCTTGACTTGTACGAGCAGTACTTC; CDR3 protein: CASSLRLDLYEQYF